The rows below give T cell receptor beta chains drawn from one sample of a study of T-cell reconstitution after alpha-beta-depleted transplantation in children. One entry per CDR3 protein results from TCRdb running MiXCR on the PCR reads. Of nearly 550,000 distinct CDR3 sequences in the sample, around 17% were seen once. The material sequenced was PBMCs from the stem cell graft donor, taken from the stem cell graft. These receptors originate from a human donor who donated a stem cell graft to a child with acute lymphoblastic leukemia. The CDR3 runs from the conserved cysteine through the conserved F or W. The D gene is left open where the match is weak. Expanded clones get a size class; other rows say once, few or many, or leave the size out.

D: -; size: few; J: TRBJ1-2; V: TRBV2; DNA: TGTGCCAGCAAGGGTCTGAACTATGGCTACACCTTC; CDR3: CASKGLNYGYTF
D: -; size: -; J: TRBJ2-7; V: TRBV20-1; DNA: TGCAGTGCTAGAGATCGGAGTGGAGGCTACGAGCAGTACTTC; CDR3: CSARDRSGGYEQYF
D: -; size: -; J: TRBJ2-1; V: TRBV14; DNA: TGTGCCAGCAGCCAAGGAACAGTCGCCTACAATGAGCAGTTCTTC; CDR3: CASSQGTVAYNEQFF
D: -; size: -; J: TRBJ2-1; V: TRBV7-9; DNA: TGTGCCAGCAGCTTCCGGGACCGAGAAAATGAGCAGTTCTTC; CDR3: CASSFRDRENEQFF
D: TRBD2; size: -; J: TRBJ2-7; V: TRBV5-1; DNA: TGCGCCAGCAGCTCGGGACTAGACCGGTACGAGCAGTACTTC; CDR3: CASSSGLDRYEQYF
D: TRBD1; size: -; J: TRBJ2-6; V: TRBV5-6; DNA: TGTGCCAGCAGCCCGACAGGGACGTTTACTGGGGCCAACGTCCTGACTTTC; CDR3: CASSPTGTFTGANVLTF
D: -; size: once; J: TRBJ2-5; V: TRBV7-9; DNA: TGTGCCAGCAGCTATAGGGAGACCCAGTACTTC; CDR3: CASSYRETQYF
D: TRBD2; size: few; J: TRBJ2-3; V: TRBV5-1; DNA: TGCGCCAGCAGCTTGGAGAATATAGCGGGGGGAGCCACAGATACGCAGTATTTT; CDR3: CASSLENIAGGATDTQYF
D: TRBD1; size: -; J: TRBJ2-7; V: TRBV13; DNA: TGTGCCAGCAGCCGCGGCTGGGGACAGTCCTACGAGCAGTACTTC; CDR3: CASSRGWGQSYEQYF
D: TRBD2; size: -; J: TRBJ2-1; V: TRBV6-1; DNA: TGTGCCAGCAGAGCTTGGACTAGCGGAGAGTACAATGAGCAGTTCTTC; CDR3: CASRAWTSGEYNEQFF
D: TRBD1; size: -; J: TRBJ1-1; V: TRBV12-3/TRBV12-4; DNA: TGTGCCAGCAGTTTCCGCAAGACAGGGGGCTACACTGAAGCTTTCTTT; CDR3: CASSFRKTGGYTEAFF
D: TRBD1; size: few; J: TRBJ2-7; V: TRBV27; DNA: TGTGCCAGCGGCTTCACAGGGGTCGAGCAGTACTTC; CDR3: CASGFTGVEQYF
D: TRBD2; size: many; J: TRBJ2-3; V: TRBV29-1; DNA: TGCAGCTCCTTAGCGGGAGGAAGTACAGATACGCAGTATTTT; CDR3: CSSLAGGSTDTQYF
D: -; size: -; J: TRBJ2-1; V: TRBV7-9; DNA: TGTGCCAGCAGCTTAGGTGGGGAGCAGGGAAAGTTCTTC; CDR3: CASSLGGEQGKFF
D: TRBD1; size: few; J: TRBJ2-1; V: TRBV15; DNA: TGTGCCACCAGCATCGGACAGGGGTCCTACAATGAGCAGTTCTTC; CDR3: CATSIGQGSYNEQFF
D: TRBD2; size: -; J: TRBJ2-5; V: TRBV20-1; DNA: TGCAGTGCTCCTCCGGGACTAGCGGGGATTAGCCAGTACTTC; CDR3: CSAPPGLAGISQYF
D: -; size: few; J: TRBJ1-5; V: TRBV19; DNA: TGTGCCAGTAGTCAGGGTTCGAGCAATCAGCCCCAGCATTTT; CDR3: CASSQGSSNQPQHF
D: -; size: few; J: TRBJ2-1; V: TRBV11-2; DNA: TGTGCCAGCAGCTTAGAGGCAGGGATCATAGGGCATGAGCAGTTCTTC; CDR3: CASSLEAGIIGHEQFF
D: TRBD2; size: few; J: TRBJ2-7; V: TRBV12-3/TRBV12-4; DNA: TGTGCCAGCAGTTTGGGTCTAGCGGGGGATTCCACCTACGAGCAGTACTTC; CDR3: CASSLGLAGDSTYEQYF
D: TRBD2; size: -; J: TRBJ2-5; V: TRBV3-1; DNA: TGTGCCAGCTCACAGGCGGGGGAAGAGACCCAGTACTTC; CDR3: CASSQAGEETQYF
D: -; size: many; J: TRBJ2-5; V: TRBV11-2; DNA: TGTGCCAGCAGCTCTCCGGGACGGAAAGCGCAGACCCAGTACTTC; CDR3: CASSSPGRKAQTQYF
D: -; size: few; J: TRBJ2-1; V: TRBV7-9; DNA: TGTGCCAGCAGCAGGACAAACAATGAGCAGTTCTTC; CDR3: CASSRTNNEQFF
D: -; size: -; J: TRBJ1-1; V: TRBV7-6; DNA: TGTGCCAGCAGCCCGCGTAGTGGCGGCGTGAACACTGAATCTTTCTTT; CDR3: CASSPRSGGVNTESFF
D: -; size: few; J: TRBJ2-1; V: TRBV7-3; DNA: TGTGCCAGCAGCGGGGACAATAATGAGCAGTTCTTC; CDR3: CASSGDNNEQFF
D: -; size: few; J: TRBJ1-3; V: TRBV18; DNA: TGTGCCAGCTCACCCTCCTGGGGAAACACCATATATTTT; CDR3: CASSPSWGNTIYF
D: TRBD2; size: -; J: TRBJ2-2; V: TRBV7-2; DNA: TGTGCCAGCAGCTTATACGCAGCGGGAGGGCCGGGCGGGGAGCTGTTTTTT; CDR3: CASSLYAAGGPGGELFF
D: TRBD1; size: -; J: TRBJ2-1; V: TRBV12-3/TRBV12-4; DNA: TGTGCCACCACGGACAGGGGGTACAATGAGCAGTTCTTC; CDR3: CATTDRGYNEQFF
D: -; size: -; J: TRBJ2-7; V: TRBV12-3/TRBV12-4; DNA: TGTGCCAGCAGTCCCTCGGGGGGCAGAACCTACGAGCAGTACTTC; CDR3: CASSPSGGRTYEQYF
D: -; size: few; J: TRBJ2-3; V: TRBV12-3/TRBV12-4; DNA: TGTGCCAGCAGTTTAACTTTGGCCACAGATACGCAGTATTTT; CDR3: CASSLTLATDTQYF
D: -; size: -; J: TRBJ1-6; V: TRBV2; DNA: TGTGCCAGCAGTGAAGGGGGATCACCCCTCCACTTT; CDR3: CASSEGGSPLHF
D: -; size: few; J: TRBJ2-1; V: TRBV6-2/TRBV6-3; DNA: TGTGCCAGCAGTTACGCCGACGGCCGTTACAATGAGCAGTTCTTC; CDR3: CASSYADGRYNEQFF
D: TRBD2; size: -; J: TRBJ2-7; V: TRBV7-6; DNA: TGTGCCAGCAGCTTAGGGACTAGCGGGATCAGTGGGGACGAGCAGTACTTC; CDR3: CASSLGTSGISGDEQYF
D: -; size: few; J: TRBJ2-2; V: TRBV29-1; DNA: TGCAGCGTTGAAGGCCTGGAGGGGATAACGACCGGGGAGCTGTTTTTT; CDR3: CSVEGLEGITTGELFF
D: TRBD2; size: -; J: TRBJ2-1; V: TRBV5-1; DNA: TGCGCCAGCAGCAATCGCGGGAGGGCCTCGGGTGAGCAGTTCTTC; CDR3: CASSNRGRASGEQFF
D: TRBD2; size: -; J: TRBJ2-1; V: TRBV12-3/TRBV12-4; DNA: TGTGCCAGCAGTTCTAGCGGGGTCCTTGGGAATGAGCAGTTCTTC; CDR3: CASSSSGVLGNEQFF
D: -; size: few; J: TRBJ2-5; V: TRBV7-9; DNA: TGTGCCAGCAGCAAAAGAACGACTAGAGCGGAGACCCAGTACTTC; CDR3: CASSKRTTRAETQYF
D: -; size: few; J: TRBJ2-7; V: TRBV10-3; DNA: TGTGCCATCAGTGAGTCGGCCCAGGGGCGTAGGAGCTCCTACGAGCAGTACTTC; CDR3: CAISESAQGRRSSYEQYF
D: TRBD2; size: -; J: TRBJ2-1; V: TRBV5-1; DNA: TGCGCCAGCAGCACTAGCGGGATAAAGCAGTTCTTC; CDR3: CASSTSGIKQFF